This entry describes one TCR beta chain. Antigen specificity is unknown. This specimen comes from a study of cytomegalovirus exposure and HLA in healthy donors. Study-wide background: Among the 300 to 500 genotyped donors, more than 70% were placed in the Caucasian-associated ancestry cluster. Study conclusions and caveats: The classifier reportedly diagnosed cytomegalovirus status with high sensitivity and specificity.

Primers included in the PCR were 60 Vbeta and 13 Jbeta primers. TCRdb's table, derived via immunoSEQ multiplex PCR, lists solely in-frame clones and lacks some. The profile covers around 130,000 clones, with roughly four fifths appearing a single time and 1% to 1.5% taken by the ten largest. CDR1 is LGHNA and CDR2 is YSLEER in the germline V gene. With 0 bases removed from V and 7 bases from J, the gap between germline ends came to 15 bases. CDR3 size: 15 residues. The source is a boy between 10 and 17 years old in good health and CMV-seronegative. The V gene is TRBV4-3, the J gene TRBJ2-5, with D perhaps TRBD1 (5 bases). Material for sequencing was PBMCs. CDR3 protein: CASSQDSVGLRTQYF. CDR3 coding DNA: TGCGCCAGCAGCCAAGATTCGGTGGGGCTTAGGACCCAGTACTTC.